This TCR beta chain was recovered during a study of identical twins (dated by TCRdb to between 2015 and 2016). Context from the whole study: TCR alpha and beta repertoires from monozygotic twins, unrelated adults of various ages and cord blood were deep-sequenced to test whether fetal clonotypes persist. To rule out contamination, replicate twin experiments were performed at different times with different library preparation protocols. General conclusions and limits of the study: A weaker excess of twin sharing was found in beta out-of-frame sequences because the signal-to-noise ratio was lowered by fewer shared sequences. In monozygotic twins, recombination models systematically underestimated out-of-frame TCR alpha sharing, but the models matched the sharing seen between unrelated individuals. Abundant cord blood beta clonotypes had fewer insertions, young adult naive repertoires showed a similar but weaker trend, and memory repertoires showed no such trend. Compared with coincidental sharing between unrelated individuals, out-of-frame TCR alpha sequences shared between twins had an excess of sequences with low generation probability. Conclusions relied on cross-sectional statistical analysis, since the same donors could not be followed over many years. Zero-insertion analyses could be partly confounded by invariant T cells such as MAIT and iNKT, although diverse VJ usage argued against such confounding for most clonotypes.

The library came from 5' RACE. Instrument used: Illumina HiSeq 2000. Template switching introduced a universal primer binding site; the final cDNA contained a unique molecular identifier, enabling accurate counting of TCR cDNA molecules. Specific primers in the conserved constant-segment region were used to synthesize first-strand cDNA for TCR alpha and beta chains. To control for contamination, each cDNA library was double barcoded with a SMART-Mk sample barcode plus Illumina barcodes. TruSeq adapter sequences along with Illumina sample barcodes were introduced in two successive PCR steps. The Illumina HiSeq platform was used with custom primers to sequence TCR alpha and beta cDNA libraries. The paper's data handling went like this. MiGEC processed the raw reads to extract unique molecular identifiers, while MiXCR was used to determine the CDR3 positions. Recombination models were inferred per individual with the repgenHMM and IGoR tools using an EM algorithm. Shared clonotypes were analyzed with the tcR package in R, and sharing was normalized by the product of cloneset sizes. To study raw recombination free of thymic and clonal selection effects, out-of-frame nonproductive sequences were analyzed. TCRdb reworked the public reads: Q25 trimming with fastp, MiXCR clone assembly, productive beta chains retained. Merged by CDR3 protein, the rows form single entries marked with the most common genes and DNA. What appears here as the V and J calls and clone size reflects TCRdb's work, not the paper's. Across this sample there are about 220,000 distinct CDR3 sequences, with 7.5% seen only once. The top ten constitute under 6.5% of the sample.

The germline V end is reduced by 6 bases and the J end by 3 bases; junction bases left unmatched: 8. The CDR3, from cysteine to phenylalanine, totals 15 residues. The read is trimmed to its CDR3 DNA, 45 bases read in frame from base 1. The germline V gene provides CDR1 MDHEN and CDR2 SYDVKM. A note on this clonotype: Its antigen is still unknown. Base qualities are not recorded, but no much larger clone differs from it by a single base.

All donors were healthy Caucasians. The twin cohort comprised three pairs of female monozygotic twins, all aged roughly 18 to 30 years. Positive isolation kits from Invitrogen were used to isolate CD4+ and CD8+ T cell populations. The same data also went into a second study, on yellow fever vaccine responses in identical twins. From the second report: The authors reported that the T cell response to vaccination in identical twins appeared partly convergent and partly personalized. Focusing on identical twins, the study followed the T cell clones that responded to the vaccine, and did so with precision.

This clonotype originated in a woman under 30 in good health. This receptor chain uses TRBV28 and TRBJ1-5; 7 of the junction bases match TRBD1. The sequencing sample was made of CD8+ T cells sorted from blood. The base sequence is TGTGCCAGCAGCTCGGGACAGCTGATCAATCAGCCCCAGCATTTT. It translates to CASSSGQLINQPQHF.